Below, 25 T cell receptor beta chains from the same sample are listed, as sequenced in a study of Graves' ophthalmopathy and Graves' hyperthyroidism. RNA transcripts yielded amplified TCR beta CDR3 regions. Second-round multiplex PCR followed a first-round RT-PCR using HTBI primers. MiXCR, applied by TCRdb to the multiplex PCR reads, yields one record per CDR3 protein. The sample holds about 1.1 million distinct CDR3 sequences, roughly 35% seen once. Sequenced material: peripheral blood or thyroid tissue (not recorded which). These TCRs come from an adult man with Graves' hyperthyroidism.

A few counts support this clonotype. V and J are TRBV2 and TRBJ2-7; TRBD2 aligns across 7 bases. Trimming at V came to 1 base and at J to 0 bases, leaving 6 bases not matched to a gene. Germline V gene lookup returns CDR1 SNHLY and CDR2 FYNNEI. The CDR3 is 16 residues long. This chain's CDR3 is CASSEGGGLRSYEQYF. The CDR3 region has the DNA TGTGCCAGCAGTGAAGGCGGGGGACTACGCTCCTACGAGCAGTACTTC.

In its sample, this clonotype was seen many times. Here the CDR3 reads CASSPGTGRYSGANVLTF. Here the CDR3 DNA reads TGTGCCAGCAGCCCGGGGACAGGGCGCTATTCTGGGGCCAACGTCCTGACTTTC. The V gene is TRBV7-6, the J gene TRBJ2-6; 9 bases are shared with TRBD1. Germline trimming cut 5 bases from V and 1 base from J; bases unmatched to any gene: 9. This CDR3 comprises 18 residues. Germline V gene data show CDR1 as SGHVS and CDR2 as FNYEAQ.

This clonotype was counted once. This chain links TRBV28 with TRBJ1-2; D is undetermined. The germline V gene encodes CDR1 MDHEN and CDR2 SYDVKM. The CDR3 sequence is 13 residues long. V was clipped by 3 bases and J by 6 bases, with 11 bases between them. The CDR3 here is CASSFGRDHGYTF. The CDR3 DNA follows: TGTGCCAGCAGTTTCGGGCGCGATCATGGCTACACCTTC.

CDR3 amino acids: CASSMELAGTQETQYF. Written as DNA, the CDR3 is TGTGCCAGCAGCATGGAATTAGCGGGGACTCAAGAGACCCAGTACTTC. The chain links TRBV7-2 to TRBJ2-5; 8 nucleotides line up with TRBD2. CDR3 length: 16 residues. With 5 bases clipped from V and 2 bases from J, the junction kept 10 bases outside the gene matches. Germline CDR1 is SGHTA and CDR2 is FQGNSA. The full variable domain, rest sourced from reference TRBV7-2 and TRBJ2-5, is GAGVSQSPSNKVTEKGKDVELRCDPISGHTALYWYRQSLGQGLEFLIYFQGNSAPDKSGLPSDRFSAERTGGSVSTLTIQRTQQEDSAVYLCASSMELAGTQETQYFGPGTRLLVL.

About this clonotype itself: The junction departs from germline at one end; a sequencing error may be responsible. The chain employs TRBV12-3 or TRBV12-4 and TRBJ1-2; D is uncertain. The CDR3 totals 13 residues. This CDR3 reads CASKEGRNYGYTF. Written as DNA, the CDR3 is TGTGCCAGCAAAGAAGGGAGGAACTACGGCTACACCTTC.

In its sample, this clonotype was seen many times. The junction and the germline gene differ at one end; a read error may be behind it. The chain couples TRBV5-1 to TRBJ2-7; D uncertain. Germline V lookup: CDR1 SGHRS, CDR2 YFSETQ. The CDR3 covers 13 residues. DNA of the CDR3: TGTGCCAGCAGTCCCGCCGGCAGCTACGAGCAGTACTTC. Its protein product is CASSPAGSYEQYF.

The chain recombines TRBV20-1 with TRBJ1-5, with 7 positions matching TRBD1. V shed 5 bases, J shed 6 bases, and the junction held 10 bases outside the gene matches. The germline V gene has CDR1 DFQATT and CDR2 SNEGSKA (reference sequence). CDR3 length: 14 amino acids. CDR3 coding DNA: TGCAGTGCTGAAACAGGGGAGGCGAGTCAGCCCCAGCATTTT. The encoded protein is CSAETGEASQPQHF.

The CDR3 sequence: CASRIPGAQETQYF. The CDR3 region has the DNA TGTGCCAGCAGAATTCCAGGGGCCCAAGAGACCCAGTACTTC. The J gene is TRBJ2-5, the V gene TRBV7-9, with a weak D call TRBD1 (6 bases). The CDR3 consists of 14 residues. CDR1 is SEHNR, CDR2 FQNEAQ, per germline (reference sequence). V was trimmed by 6 bases and J by 1 base, leaving 12 bases between them.

DNA of the CDR3: TGTGCCAGCAGCTTGGATATGGATGAGACCCAGTACTTC. This encodes CASSLDMDETQYF. This sequence joins TRBV5-5 and TRBJ2-5; D is unclear. Per the germline V gene, CDR1 is SGHKS and CDR2 is YYEKEE (reference sequence). The CDR3 runs 13 residues. V was clipped by 0 bases and J by 5 bases, with 8 bases between them.

This clonotype was seen only a few times. The chain recombines TRBV11-2 with TRBJ2-2; 8 positions match TRBD1. This CDR3 spans 14 amino acids. Germline assignment: CDR1 SGHAT and CDR2 FQNNGV. Trimming took 3 bases from V and 10 from J; bases not matched to a gene: 7. CDR3 DNA sequence: TGTGCCAGCAGCTTCCGGGACAGGCTGCCGGAGCTGTTTTTT. The encoded protein is CASSFRDRLPELFF.

This clonotype was observed a handful of times. The V and J genes are TRBV29-1 and TRBJ2-3; D ambiguous. In germline, CDR1 is SQVTM, CDR2 ANQGSEA. The CDR3 extends over 13 amino acids. V lost 6 bases and J 2 bases, leaving 12 bases between the germline ends. CDR3 sequence reads: CSVPWENTDTQYF. The CDR3 nucleotides read TGCAGCGTCCCGTGGGAAAACACAGATACGCAGTATTTT.

This clonotype occurred many times. This chain connects TRBV7-2 to TRBJ1-1; D remains unclear. The CDR3 extends over 12 amino acids. Germline V gene sequence: CDR1 SGHTA, CDR2 FQGNSA. V gave up 1 base and J gave up 11 bases, with 11 bases separating them. CDR3 protein: CASSLDVVGAFF. The CDR3 region has the DNA TGTGCCAGCAGCTTAGATGTGGTGGGGGCTTTCTTT.

Concerning this clonotype itself: A read error may produce the germline difference seen at one junction end. The V call is TRBV6-5, the J call TRBJ1-2; no reliable D call. The CDR3 has 12 residues. Germline V gene sequence: CDR1 MNHEY, CDR2 SVGAGI. CDR3 nucleotides: TGTGCCAGCAGTCCTGACATCTATGGCTGCACCTTC. Translation gives CASSPDIYGCTF.

Points on this clonotype: One end of the junction varies from germline; a read error may be responsible. The genes are TRBV2 and TRBJ1-4; 8 positions match TRBD1. The germline V gene has CDR1 SNHLY and CDR2 FYNNEI. CDR3 size: 14 residues. The CDR3 DNA follows: TGTGGCAGCACCTTGACAGGGACAGGTGAAAAACTGTTTTTT. It translates to CGSTLTGTGEKLFF.

This clonotype was counted many times. The chain carries TRBV14 and TRBJ2-5, with D perhaps matching TRBD1 (7 bases). Germline values: CDR1 SGHDN, CDR2 FVKESK. Trimming pared 0 bases from V and 3 bases from J, leaving 14 bases between. The CDR3 is 16 residues long. The CDR3 sequence: CASSQDSRGVEETQYF. In DNA, the CDR3 is TGTGCCAGCAGCCAAGATAGCAGGGGGGTAGAAGAGACCCAGTACTTC.

The chain employs TRBV6-5 and TRBJ1-1; maybe TRBD1 (5 bases). CDR1 and CDR2 (germline): MNHEY, SVGAGI. The CDR3 loop spans 16 amino acids. V was cut by 0 bases and J by 3 bases, with 14 bases left in between. CDR3: CASSYSTGPWDTEAFF. The CDR3 nucleotides are TGTGCCAGCAGTTACTCGACGGGGCCGTGGGACACTGAAGCTTTCTTT.

This clonotype was counted ten times or more. The chain couples TRBV20-1 to TRBJ1-1, with D perhaps matching TRBD1 (6 bases). The length of the CDR3 is 11 residues. Trimming removed 2 bases at V and 8 bases at J, with 9 bases between. The germline gives CDR1 DFQATT, CDR2 SNEGSKA (reference sequence). The CDR3 is CSARPGQEAFF. In DNA form, the CDR3 reads TGCAGTGCTAGACCCGGACAGGAAGCTTTCTTT.

J is TRBJ2-2 and V is TRBV2; D is undetermined. This CDR3 has 15 amino acids. Per the germline V gene, CDR1 is SNHLY and CDR2 is FYNNEI. V lost 6 bases and J 3 bases, leaving 14 bases between the germline ends. CDR3 in amino acids: CASSQGLSDTGELFF. The DNA of the CDR3 is TGTGCCAGCAGCCAAGGTCTCAGCGACACCGGGGAGCTGTTTTTT.

At least ten counts were recorded for this clonotype. The J gene is TRBJ1-6, the V gene TRBV19, with D hard to call. The ends were cut back, 3 bases at V and 0 bases at J, with 12 bases in the middle. The CDR3 spans 17 residues. CDR1 LNHDA and CDR2 SQIVND come from the germline V gene (reference sequence). CDR3 bases: TGTGCCAGTAGTATTGGAGACGGTTTCTCCTATAATTCACCCCTCCACTTT. It encodes CASSIGDGFSYNSPLHF.

This clonotype was counted many times. V is TRBV29-1 and J is TRBJ1-1; D is ambiguous. The V and J ends lost 3 bases and 5 bases respectively, with 4 bases between them. The germline CDR1 and CDR2 sequences are SQVTM and ANQGSEA. The CDR3 runs 10 residues. The CDR3 protein is CSVERTEAFF. CDR3 nucleotide sequence: TGCAGCGTTGAGAGAACTGAAGCTTTCTTT. Based on the CDR3 plus reference TRBV29-1 and TRBJ1-1, the full variable domain is SAVISQKPSRDICQRGTSLTIQCQVDSQVTMMFWYRQQPGQSLTLIATANQGSEATYESGFVIDKFPISRPNLTFSTLTVSNMSPEDSSIYLCSVERTEAFFGQGTRLTVV.

This clonotype was counted ten times or more. The J gene is TRBJ2-6, the V gene TRBV29-1, with D possibly being TRBD1 (5 bases). Germline lookup yields CDR1 SQVTM and CDR2 ANQGSEA. This CDR3 has 13 amino acids. The germline V and J ends were trimmed by 6 bases and 1 base, with 7 bases remaining between them. The CDR3 region has the DNA TGCAGCGTCCGACAGTCTGGGGCCAACGTCCTGACTTTC. It specifies CSVRQSGANVLTF.

This chain uses TRBV25-1 with TRBJ1-1, with D perhaps TRBD1 (5 bases). This CDR3 has 13 amino acids. The germline V gene encodes CDR1 MGHDK and CDR2 SYGVNS. The CDR3 protein is CAARDARNTEAFF. CDR3 coding DNA: TGTGCAGCACGGGACGCTCGGAACACTGAAGCTTTCTTT.

This clonotype was seen many times. The V call is TRBV6-6, the J call TRBJ1-5, with D hard to call. Germline CDR1 MNHNY, CDR2 SVGAGI (reference sequence). The V and J ends lost 2 bases and 5 bases respectively, with 7 bases between them. This CDR3 region has 13 residues. CDR3 DNA sequence: TGTGCCAGCAGTTACCCCGGCTATCAGCCCCAGCATTTT. Its translation is CASSYPGYQPQHF.

The table lists this clonotype with a few counts. The limits of the CDR3 on the DNA are not certain, so only TCRdb's listed CDR3 is given. V usage is TRBV11-2 and J usage is TRBJ2-5; TRBD1 is the table's D call and was not checked against the DNA. The CDR3 numbers 15 amino acids, ends counted. Germline values: CDR1 SGHAT, CDR2 FQNNGV. CDR3 sequence reads: CASSTSTLRGETQYF.

As concerns this clonotype: A much larger clone lies a single base off, so this may be a read error. This chain connects TRBV10-2 to TRBJ2-2; a possible D gene is TRBD2 (7 bases). The V end lost 6 bases, the J end lost 6 bases, and 14 bases lay between the germline ends. CDR1 WSHSY and CDR2 SAAADI come from the germline V gene. The CDR3 runs to 14 residues. The CDR3 DNA sequence: TGCGCCAGCAGCACACGGGGGGCCTCCGGGGAGCTGTTTTTT. Translation: CASSTRGASGELFF.